The clone carrying this TCR beta chain was seen many times. As yet, its antigen is unknown. Amplified TCR beta CDR3 regions came from RNA transcripts. An initial round of RT-PCR targeting the TCR CDR3 relied on the HTBI primer set. TCRdb ran MiXCR on the multiplex PCR reads and lists one entry per CDR3 protein. Found here are a few hundred thousand distinct CDR3 sequences, around 16% of them singletons; the top ten hold around 7.8%. The data originate from a study of T cells in Graves' hyperthyroidism and ophthalmopathy. Overall study results and limits: Most thyroid clonotypes with frequency above 0.001 were detected in blood.

Stable hyperthyroidism: no ophthalmopathy progression over 18 months of follow-up. Germline V CDR1 and CDR2: DFQATT, SNEGSKA (reference sequence). Deletions cut 2 bases from V and 6 bases from J, with 13 bases between. The CDR3 runs to 14 residues. The specimen was blood. The chain has TRBV20-1 and TRBJ1-4; D ambiguous. The source of this sequence is a woman aged 25 to 39 with Graves' hyperthyroidism. DNA for the CDR3: TGCAGTGCTAGAACAGAGACGGATTATGAAAAACTGTTTTTT. Encoded protein: CSARTETDYEKLFF.